This T cell receptor beta chain was retrieved from a study of neurological immune-mediated disorders. For the unsorted libraries, 2 million PBMCs stored at -80 C served as input. The cDNA was generated by 5'RACE with 10-nucleotide random UMIs. Every sequencing run drew on 15-18 subjects and yielded over 160 million TCR-beta sequences. One entry per CDR3 protein results from TCRdb running MiXCR on the 5' RACE reads. Found here are almost 30,000 distinct CDR3 sequences, around an eighth of them singletons; the top ten hold roughly 5%. CDR1 KGHSH and CDR2 LQKENI come from the germline V gene. CDR3 size: 15 residues. Trimming at V came to 6 bases and at J to 2 bases, leaving 9 bases not matched to a gene. Many counts were recorded for this clonotype.

This chain links TRBV18 with TRBJ1-1; 7 bases are a match to TRBD1. Sample: PBMCs. This TCR was recovered from a woman aged 60-75 years in good health. The CDR3 is CASSPSTGPNTEAFF. CDR3 nucleotide sequence: TGTGCCAGCTCTCCCTCGACAGGGCCAAACACTGAAGCTTTCTTT.